Following are 25 T cell receptor beta chains from one sample sequenced in a study of PD-1 blockade in classical Hodgkin lymphoma. Time point given: cycle 4 day 1 (C4D1), after about 6 weeks of nivolumab. After autologous stem cell transplantation all patients relapsed, and prior brentuximab vedotin exposure differed between cohorts. Libraries were prepared by immunoSEQ multiplex PCR; TCRdb keeps only in-frame clonotypes and omits some of them. This sample has tens of thousands of clones; over 75% occur once, and the top ten carry 15% to 20%. The sequencing used peripheral blood mononuclear cells (PBMCs), collected before the fourth cycle of nivolumab. The receptors shown here come from a human donor with classical Hodgkin lymphoma.

This chain joins TRBV7-9 and TRBJ1-1, with 11 bases lining up with TRBD1. This CDR3 spans 15 amino acids. Germline loops: CDR1 SEHNR, CDR2 FQNEAQ (reference sequence). Unmatched junction bases numbered 8, after V lost 5 bases and J lost 6 bases. CDR3 DNA sequence: TGTGCCAGCAGCCAAGGAGGACAGGGGGCCTCTGAAGCTTTCTTT. It is translated as CASSQGGQGASEAFF.

This CDR3 reads CASSLTSSGVTLAYEQYF. As DNA, the CDR3 is TGCGCCAGCAGCCTAACATCGTCGGGAGTCACCTTGGCCTACGAGCAGTACTTC. J is TRBJ2-7 and V is TRBV5-1; weak D call: TRBD2 (6 bases). The CDR3 length is 18 residues. Deletions cut 4 bases from V and 2 bases from J, with 25 bases between. Germline V gene data show CDR1 as SGHRS and CDR2 as YFSETQ.

On this clone: In the same sample, other DNA sequences code for this CDR3. The rearrangement joins TRBV4-1 to TRBJ2-7; 8 bases are a match to TRBD1. Unmatched junction bases numbered 5, after V lost 2 bases and J lost 2 bases. This CDR3 is 15 amino acids long. Per the germline V gene, CDR1 is MGHRA and CDR2 is YSYEKL. In DNA, the CDR3 is TGCGCCAGCAGCCAAAGGGGGACAGGTCCCTACGAGCAGTACTTC. It codes for CASSQRGTGPYEQYF.

J is TRBJ2-7 and V is TRBV9; 9 bases match TRBD1. CDR1 SGDLS and CDR2 YYNGEE come from the germline V gene. Germline trimming cut 7 bases from V and 4 bases from J; bases unmatched to any gene: 12. The CDR3 has 15 residues. In nucleotides, the CDR3 is TGTGCCAGCGGCCGGGAAGGGGACAGGGATTACGAGCAGTACTTC. Its translation: CASGREGDRDYEQYF.

V gene TRBV7-9 combines with J gene TRBJ2-5, with D maybe TRBD1 (6 bases). This CDR3 contains 14 residues. In germline, CDR1 is SEHNR, CDR2 FQNEAQ (reference sequence). Trimming took off 3 bases at V and 5 bases at J, with 13 bases between the two ends. This CDR3 reads CASSLVGGWETQYF. The CDR3 DNA reads TGTGCCAGCAGCTTGGTTGGGGGCTGGGAGACCCAGTACTTC.

The chain employs TRBV14 and TRBJ1-2, with a weak D call TRBD1 (5 bases). Germline-derived CDR1 and CDR2 are SGHDN and FVKESK. The CDR3 has 14 amino acids. Trimming removed 1 base at V and 5 bases at J, with 11 bases between. In DNA, the CDR3 is TGTGCCAGCAGCCAAGGGACATTCTATTATGGCTACACCTTC. Amino acid sequence: CASSQGTFYYGYTF.

The chain recombines TRBV4-2 with TRBJ1-5; D not certain. Trimming took 1 base from V and 5 from J, leaving 15 bases between them. The germline CDR1 and CDR2 sequences are LGHNA and YNFKEQ. There are 16 residues in the CDR3. CDR3 DNA sequence: TGTGCCAGCAGCCAAGTTGAGGATTCTCTAGATCAGCCCCAGCATTTT. Its translation: CASSQVEDSLDQPQHF.

This chain uses TRBV2 with TRBJ2-2, with D unclear. Germline-derived CDR1 and CDR2 are SNHLY and FYNNEI. The ends were cut back, 3 bases at V and 1 base at J, with 15 bases in the middle. The CDR3 has 17 amino acids. The CDR3 DNA is TGTGCCAGCAGTGAGTACAGACTGGCGGTGAACACCGGGGAGCTGTTTTTT. This codes for CASSEYRLAVNTGELFF.

The chain carries TRBV7-2 and TRBJ2-3, with 9 bases matching TRBD2. The J segment lost 5 bases and the V segment lost 5 bases, leaving 8 bases of the junction unmatched. CDR1 is SGHTA, CDR2 FQGNSA, per germline. This CDR3 is 15 amino acids long. In DNA, the CDR3 is TGTGCCAGCAGCCTACAGGGTAGCGGGGGAGATACGCAGTATTTT. It yields the protein CASSLQGSGGDTQYF. Combining the CDR3 with reference TRBV7-2 and TRBJ2-3 gives the whole variable domain GAGVSQSPSNKVTEKGKDVELRCDPISGHTALYWYRQSLGQGLEFLIYFQGNSAPDKSGLPSDRFSAERTGGSVSTLTIQRTQQEDSAVYLCASSLQGSGGDTQYFGPGTRLTVL.

This sequence joins TRBV5-5 and TRBJ1-2, with no clear D. In germline, CDR1 is SGHKS, CDR2 YYEKEE (reference sequence). This CDR3 has 15 amino acids. The V end lost 2 bases, the J end lost 0 bases, and 11 bases lay between the germline ends. The CDR3 coding sequence is TGTGCCAGCAGCTTTTCTCGGGAACCTAACTATGGCTACACCTTC. This codes for CASSFSREPNYGYTF.

The chain carries TRBV6-1 and TRBJ2-2; D might be TRBD2 (5 bases). The germline V gene has CDR1 MNHNS and CDR2 SASEGT. The CDR3 is 15 residues long. V was trimmed by 1 base and J by 3 bases, leaving 9 bases between them. DNA for the CDR3: TGTGCCAGCAGTGAAGAGGCCGGGGACACCGGGGAGCTGTTTTTT. Its translation: CASSEEAGDTGELFF.

The chain couples TRBV5-6 to TRBJ2-7; D ambiguous. The V gene's germline CDR1 is SGHDT and CDR2 YYEEEE. The CDR3 spans 12 residues. Trimming cost V 5 bases and J 2 bases, with 8 bases left between them. The CDR3 sequence: CASSPGTYEQYF. In DNA form, the CDR3 reads TGTGCCAGCAGTCCGGGCACCTACGAGCAGTACTTC.

J is TRBJ2-5 and V is TRBV5-1; 8 positions match TRBD1. Germline assignment: CDR1 SGHRS and CDR2 YFSETQ. Trimming took 3 bases from V and 1 from J; bases not matched to a gene: 5. The CDR3 has 15 amino acids. As DNA, the CDR3 is TGCGCCAGCAGCTCACAGGGGGTTGGCCAAGAGACCCAGTACTTC. Protein sequence: CASSSQGVGQETQYF.

This chain uses TRBV6-5 with TRBJ1-6; unclear D gene. V lost 6 bases, J lost 0 bases, and 3 bases lay in between. Germline V gives CDR1 MNHEY, CDR2 SVGAGI. The CDR3 has 13 residues. CDR3 DNA: TGTGCCAGCAGCAACTCCTATAATTCACCCCTCCACTTT. Translation gives CASSNSYNSPLHF.

This chain joins TRBV7-3 and TRBJ1-5; D not resolved. V was clipped by 6 bases and J by 13 bases, with 19 bases between them. The germline V gene has CDR1 SGHTA and CDR2 FQGTGA. This CDR3 comprises 13 residues. The CDR3 region has the DNA TGTGCCAGCAGTTTAGCGGACTGGAGAAGTCAGCATTTT. It codes for CASSLADWRSQHF. The variable domain in full, completed from reference TRBV7-3 and TRBJ1-5, reads GAGVSQTPSNKVTEKGKYVELRCDPISGHTALYWYRQSLGQGPEFLIYFQGTGAADDSGLPNDRFFAVRPEGSVSTLKIQRTERGDSAVYLCASSLADWRSQHFGDGTRLSIL.

Note on this clone: Different DNA sequences within this sample yield the same CDR3. CDR3 residues: CASSVTGYNSPLHF. CDR3 in DNA: TGTGCCAGCAGCGTAACAGGGTATAATTCACCCCTCCACTTT. The rearrangement joins TRBV9 to TRBJ1-6, with a possible D match to TRBD1 (6 bases). V gave up 1 base and J gave up 4 bases, with 6 bases separating them. Germline assignment: CDR1 SGDLS and CDR2 YYNGEE. This CDR3 region has 14 residues.

The chain carries TRBV7-2 and TRBJ1-1; D is perhaps TRBD1 (6 bases). The V and J ends lost 5 bases and 0 bases respectively, with 7 bases between them. CDR1 is SGHTA and CDR2 is FQGNSA in the germline V gene. The CDR3 extends over 13 amino acids. CDR3 sequence (DNA): TGTGCCAGCAGCCGGGACATGAACACTGAAGCTTTCTTT. Protein product: CASSRDMNTEAFF. Full variable domain (remainder filled in from reference TRBV7-2 and TRBJ1-1): GAGVSQSPSNKVTEKGKDVELRCDPISGHTALYWYRQSLGQGLEFLIYFQGNSAPDKSGLPSDRFSAERTGGSVSTLTIQRTQQEDSAVYLCASSRDMNTEAFFGQGTRLTVV.

This clone was observed a few times. The chain is built from TRBV9 and TRBJ2-2, with 8 nucleotides matching TRBD1. This CDR3 comprises 14 residues. Looked up from germline, CDR1 is SGDLS and CDR2 is YYNGEE. Trimming took 0 bases from V and 5 from J; bases not matched to a gene: 0. CDR3 sequence (DNA): TGTGCCAGCAGCGTAGACAGGGGGACCGGGGAGCTGTTTTTT. As protein: CASSVDRGTGELFF. Together with reference TRBV9 and TRBJ2-2, the CDR3 gives the full variable domain: DSGVTQTPKHLITATGQRVTLRCSPRSGDLSVYWYQQSLDQGLQFLIQYYNGEERAKGNILERFSAQQFPDLHSELNLSSLELGDSALYFCASSVDRGTGELFFGEGSRLTVL.

The J gene is TRBJ2-7, the V gene TRBV20-1; 10 nucleotides match TRBD1. V shed 5 bases and J 12 bases; nucleotides not matched to a gene: 7. In germline, CDR1 is DFQATT, CDR2 SNEGSKA (reference sequence). The CDR3 covers 11 residues. This CDR3 reads CSAAWDRGVYF. CDR3 DNA sequence: TGCAGTGCTGCCTGGGACAGGGGAGTGTACTTC.

The gene calls are TRBV5-1 and TRBJ2-5; D may be TRBD1 (7 bases). The CDR3 loop spans 14 amino acids. Trimming cost V 4 bases and J 5 bases, with 15 bases left between them. Germline V gene lookup returns CDR1 SGHRS and CDR2 YFSETQ. Written as DNA, the CDR3 is TGCGCCAGCAGCGGGGGGACAGACCGGGAGACCCAGTACTTC. Translation: CASSGGTDRETQYF.

This chain links TRBV9 with TRBJ2-3; possibly TRBD1 or TRBD2 for D (6 bases each). Germline V gives CDR1 SGDLS, CDR2 YYNGEE. CDR3 size: 14 residues. The V and J ends lost 10 bases and 8 bases respectively, with 23 bases between them. The CDR3 loop reads CAGAGFAKGVTQYF. The CDR3, as DNA: TGTGCCGGGGCGGGGTTCGCGAAGGGGGTTACGCAGTATTTT.

The J gene is TRBJ2-1, the V gene TRBV14; maybe TRBD2 (6 bases). The ends were cut back, 4 bases at V and 2 bases at J, with 18 bases in the middle. Germline V gene data show CDR1 as SGHDN and CDR2 as FVKESK. The CDR3 has 17 amino acids. CDR3 nucleotides: TGTGCCAGCAGCCCGGGTGCGGGGAGACCACCCTACAATGAGCAGTTCTTC. Translation gives CASSPGAGRPPYNEQFF.

The chain recombines TRBV7-2 with TRBJ1-3, with D uncertain. CDR1 SGHTA and CDR2 FQGNSA come from the germline V gene. V lost 2 bases and J 1 base, leaving 0 bases between the germline ends. This CDR3 is 12 amino acids long. The CDR3 bases are TGTGCCAGCAGCTTATCTGGAAACACCATATATTTT. Protein sequence: CASSLSGNTIYF.

The genes are TRBV13 and TRBJ2-2; no definite D call. This CDR3 comprises 15 residues. The V end lost 0 bases, the J end lost 6 bases, and 11 bases lay between the germline ends. Looked up from germline, CDR1 is PRHDT and CDR2 is FYEKMQ (reference sequence). The CDR3, as DNA: TGTGCCAGCAGCTTAGGCCTGGCAGGAGCCGGGGAGCTGTTTTTT. Translated: CASSLGLAGAGELFF.

This clone was found once. The CDR3 sequence: CASRLAGGSTDTQYF. As DNA, the CDR3 is TGCGCCAGCAGACTAGCGGGGGGGAGCACAGATACGCAGTATTTT. The rearrangement links TRBV10-2 to TRBJ2-3, with TRBD2 matching 13 bases. CDR1 and CDR2 from the germline V gene are WSHSY and SAAADI. Losses at the gene ends were 6 bases for V and 0 bases for J; bases not matched to a gene: 0. This CDR3 has 15 amino acids.